This T cell receptor (beta chain) stems from a study of CD8+ T cells in alopecia areata. Points from the study as a whole: Compared with mice, patients displayed less clear TCR sharing, possibly for HLA-related reasons.

The CDR3 extends over 13 amino acids. CDR1 is MNHNY and CDR2 is SVGAGI in the germline V gene (reference sequence). Between the trimmed V and J ends, which lost 5 bases and 3 bases, there was a span of 11 bases. RNA extraction and reverse transcription yielded cDNA as sequencing template. The protocol was immunoSEQ multiplex PCR, while the TCRdb copy is restricted to in-frame clones and leaves out a portion. This sample yields about 110,000 clones, of which over 55% are seen a single time; roughly a quarter belongs to the top ten. In regard to this clone: Its antigen is currently unknown.

The TCR was taken from a human donor with alopecia areata. The sequenced sample consisted of NKG2D-low CD8+ T cells sorted from blood. The chain couples TRBV6-6 to TRBJ2-7, with D hard to call. CDR3 bases: TGTGCCAGCAGTAAGACGTCGCACTACGAGCAGTACTTC. It specifies CASSKTSHYEQYF.